The clone carrying this T cell receptor beta chain has more than one count but fewer than ten. Its antigen is unidentified. The data belong to a study of CD8+ T cells in alopecia areata. Looking at the study overall: The study gave treated patients oral tofacitinib at 5 to 10 mg twice daily. Tofacitinib was given for 6 to 18 months, then stopped for 6 months.

Study-wide results and caveats: In scalp samples, resident alphabeta T cells of normal skin are also sequenced.

Following RNA extraction, reverse transcription yielded cDNA that acted as the sequencing template. Sequencing was performed with immunoSEQ multiplex PCR; in TCRdb, only in-frame clones are kept and a portion is missing. The sample consists of roughly 150,000 clones, over 45% of them appearing once. T lymphocytes (CD4+ and CD8+) were sorted from PBMCs. This CDR3 spans 15 amino acids. V lost 4 bases and J lost 0, with 13 bases in between. Germline CDR1 and CDR2: SQVTM and ANQGSEA. The chain couples TRBV29-1 to TRBJ2-1; D gene uncertain. Sequenced material: CD4+ T cells sorted from blood. The origin of this receptor is a human donor with alopecia areata. The CDR3, as DNA: TGCAGCGTTGGTTCCCTCTCTAACTCCTACAATGAGCAGTTCTTC. It encodes CSVGSLSNSYNEQFF.